This entry lists 26 T cell receptor beta chains sequenced from one sample in a study of glioma-infiltrating T cells. TCR alpha and beta CDR3 regions were amplified from RNA using iRepertoire nested multiplex PCR. Using its own MiXCR run on the multiplex PCR reads, TCRdb lists one record per CDR3 protein. The repertoire holds around 390,000 distinct CDR3 sequences, with 41% as singletons. Specimen: glioma tissue, nonneoplastic brain tissue, or PBMCs (not recorded which). All receptors derive from a human donor with low-grade glioma or glioblastoma, undergoing nonglioma brain surgery, or in good health (not recorded which).

In DNA form, the CDR3 reads TGTGCCAGCAGCAGGCGGACAAATGAAAAACTGTTTTTT. Its protein product is CASSRRTNEKLFF. This chain joins TRBV11-1 and TRBJ1-4; the D gene is possibly TRBD1 (5 bases). The V end lost 5 bases, the J end lost 5 bases, and 9 bases lay between the germline ends. The CDR3 consists of 13 residues. Germline CDR1 is SGHAT and CDR2 is FQDESV (reference sequence). The complete variable domain, with remaining parts taken from reference TRBV11-1 and TRBJ1-4, reads EAEVAQSPRYKITEKSQAVAFWCDPISGHATLYWYRQILGQGPELLVQFQDESVVDDSQLPKDRFSAERLKGVDSTLKIQPAELGDSAMYLCASSRRTNEKLFFGSGTQLSVL.

The J gene is TRBJ2-3, the V gene TRBV11-1; TRBD2 is a possible D gene (6 bases). V dropped 5 bases and J dropped 0 bases, with 21 bases sitting between them. The CDR3 has 18 residues. The germline V gene encodes CDR1 SGHAT and CDR2 FQDESV (reference sequence). This CDR3 is CASSRRTTVGTSTDTQYF. The CDR3 DNA reads as TGTGCCAGCAGCCGTCGGACTACTGTCGGAACTAGCACAGATACGCAGTATTTT.

The chain joins TRBV11-3 to TRBJ2-1, with TRBD1 matching over 8 bases. Losses at the gene ends were 5 bases for V and 7 bases for J; bases not matched to a gene: 4. The CDR3 covers 13 residues. From germline, CDR1 is SGHNT and CDR2 YENEEA. The CDR3 spells CASSTRTGNEQFF. CDR3 DNA sequence: TGTGCCAGCAGCACGAGGACAGGGAATGAGCAGTTCTTC.

The sample holds many counts of this clonotype. The J gene is TRBJ2-7, the V gene TRBV28; D not certain. The CDR3 covers 13 residues. Germline V gene data show CDR1 as MDHEN and CDR2 as SYDVKM. The V end lost 10 bases, the J end lost 2 bases, and 15 bases lay between the germline ends. The CDR3 sequence is CATGYPGAYEQYF. Written as DNA, the CDR3 is TGTGCCACAGGATACCCCGGTGCCTACGAGCAGTACTTC.

This clonotype has only a few counts. This rearrangement joins TRBV29-1 to TRBJ2-2; D is possibly TRBD2 (6 bases). V lost 6 bases and J lost 0, with 11 bases in between. The CDR3 has 14 amino acids. The germline V gene has CDR1 SQVTM and CDR2 ANQGSEA. DNA of the CDR3: TGCAGCGTCCTCCGGGGGTCGAACACCGGGGAGCTGTTTTTT. Amino acid sequence: CSVLRGSNTGELFF.

This clonotype was seen a single time. This sequence joins TRBV12-3 or TRBV12-4 and TRBJ2-2, with D maybe TRBD2 (5 bases). This CDR3 comprises 14 residues. V was pared by 7 bases and J by 2 bases, with 11 bases between. Here the CDR3 reads CASTGGPNTGELFF. For the CDR3, the DNA is TGTGCCAGCACTGGAGGCCCCAACACCGGGGAGCTGTTTTTT.

The rearrangement links TRBV19 to TRBJ2-1, with TRBD1 identical over 9 bases. With V trimmed by 10 bases and J by 6 bases, 13 bases remained unmatched. This CDR3 is 15 amino acids long. Germline loops: CDR1 LNHDA, CDR2 SQIVND (reference sequence). The CDR3 DNA follows: TGTGCCACTAAACCGGGACAGGGCCTTGGCAATGAGCAGTTCTTC. Translation gives CATKPGQGLGNEQFF.

This clonotype has just a few counts. This sequence joins TRBV4-2 and TRBJ2-1; TRBD2 matches 11 bases. CDR3 length: 18 amino acids. With 0 bases clipped from V and 8 bases from J, the junction kept 12 bases outside the gene matches. From germline, CDR1 is LGHNA and CDR2 YNFKEQ. DNA of the CDR3: TGTGCCAGCAGCCAAGAGGATGCTGGGACTAGCGGTCGGGATGAGCAGTTCTTC. It translates to CASSQEDAGTSGRDEQFF.

V is TRBV3-1 and J is TRBJ2-5, with a tentative D call TRBD1 (6 bases). Germline V gene data show CDR1 as LGHDT and CDR2 as YNNKEL (reference sequence). The ends were cut back, 0 bases at V and 3 bases at J, with 8 bases in the middle. The CDR3 spans 14 residues. As DNA, the CDR3 is TGTGCCAGCAGCCAAGAAGACAGGAAAGAGACCCAGTACTTC. Translated: CASSQEDRKETQYF.

As to this clonotype: Since a much larger clone is just one base distant, this may be a read error. The chain joins TRBV28 to TRBJ2-1, with no clear D. V lost 8 bases, J lost 7 bases, and 9 bases lay in between. CDR3 length: 11 residues. Per the germline V gene, CDR1 is MDHEN and CDR2 is SYDVKM. This chain's CDR3 is CASGPRNEQFF. Here the CDR3 DNA reads TGTGCCAGCGGCCCTAGGAATGAGCAGTTCTTC.

With respect to this clonotype: The junction shows a germline mismatch at one end, possibly a read error. The chain employs TRBV20-1 and TRBJ2-3; 11 nucleotides line up with TRBD2. The CDR3 sequence is 17 residues long. The germline gives CDR1 DFQATT, CDR2 SNEGSKA (reference sequence). Written as DNA, the CDR3 is TGCAGTTCTAGGTCGACTAGCGGGACCGAGTACACAAATACGCAGTATTTT. Translated: CSSRSTSGTEYTNTQYF.

As for this clonotype: A read error is possible here, since a much larger clone lies one base away. In DNA form, the CDR3 reads TGTGCCAGCAGCCCGCAGGTCTCCCCCTACGAGCAGTTCTTC. Amino acid sequence: CASSPQVSPYEQFF. V gene TRBV27 combines with J gene TRBJ2-1; D gene uncertain. Germline V gene data show CDR1 as MNHEY and CDR2 as SMNVEV (reference sequence). The ends were cut back, 6 bases at V and 10 bases at J, with 19 bases in the middle. This CDR3 is 14 amino acids long.

At least ten counts were recorded for this clonotype. The rearrangement uses TRBV28 and TRBJ2-7; unclear D gene. There are 12 residues in the CDR3. Looked up from germline, CDR1 is MDHEN and CDR2 is SYDVKM. The V end was cut by 7 bases, the J end by 2 bases, with 9 bases between. CDR3 sequence: CASTSRPYEQYF. CDR3 DNA sequence: TGTGCCAGCACCTCTCGGCCCTACGAGCAGTACTTC. The variable domain in full, completed from reference TRBV28 and TRBJ2-7, reads DVKVTQSSRYLVKRTGEKVFLECVQDMDHENMFWYRQDPGLGLRLIYFSYDVKMKEKGDIPEGYSVSREKKERFSLILESASTNQTSMYLCASTSRPYEQYFGPGTRLTVT.

This clonotype was seen a handful of times. V gene TRBV19 combines with J gene TRBJ1-4; D is perhaps TRBD1 (5 bases). From germline, CDR1 is LNHDA and CDR2 SQIVND (reference sequence). CDR3 length: 15 residues. V shed 5 bases and J shed 5 bases, with 15 bases lying between them. CDR3 nucleotides: TGTGCCAGTAGTTCTTCCGGGACGGAAAATGAAAAACTGTTTTTT. Its translation is CASSSSGTENEKLFF.

This clonotype was picked up a small number of times. The CDR3: CASSPADRNTGELFF. CDR3 coding DNA: TGTGCCAGCAGCCCTGCGGACAGGAACACCGGGGAGCTGTTTTTT. V and J are TRBV27 and TRBJ2-2; D perhaps matches TRBD1 (6 bases). Per the germline V gene, CDR1 is MNHEY and CDR2 is SMNVEV (reference sequence). The V end lost 6 bases, the J end lost 1 base, and 12 bases lay between the germline ends. This CDR3 has 15 residues.

The chain has TRBV15 and TRBJ2-7, with 10 bases identical to TRBD1. Germline trimming cut 3 bases from V and 2 bases from J; bases unmatched to any gene: 7. The CDR3 runs 16 residues. Germline-derived CDR1 and CDR2 are LNHNV and YYDKDF (reference sequence). The CDR3 is CATSSQAGTGAYEQYF. In DNA form, the CDR3 reads TGTGCCACCAGCAGCCAAGCCGGGACAGGGGCCTACGAGCAGTACTTC.

There are a few counts of this clonotype. The CDR3 here is CSAFPPVETQYF. CDR3 DNA sequence: TGCAGTGCTTTCCCCCCAGTGGAGACCCAGTACTTC. This chain joins TRBV20-1 and TRBJ2-5; D uncertain. The germline gives CDR1 DFQATT, CDR2 SNEGSKA (reference sequence). The CDR3 loop spans 12 amino acids. V dropped 5 bases and J dropped 5 bases, with 12 bases sitting between them.

This clonotype was seen only once. The rearrangement joins TRBV27 to TRBJ2-7; D unresolved. This CDR3 is 16 amino acids long. CDR1 is MNHEY and CDR2 is SMNVEV in the germline V gene (reference sequence). CDR3 sequence reads: CVSSWPADKRSYEQYF. The CDR3 DNA follows: TGTGTTAGCAGTTGGCCCGCAGATAAACGCTCCTACGAGCAGTACTTC.

Only a few counts were recorded for this clonotype. V is TRBV7-9 and J is TRBJ2-3; no reliable D call. V lost 6 bases to trimming and J lost 3 bases, with 13 bases between them. Germline CDR1 reads SEHNR; CDR2 reads FQNEAQ (reference sequence). The CDR3 sequence is 14 residues long. In nucleotides, the CDR3 is TGTGCCAGCAGTCCACGTGGTCTAACAGATACGCAGTATTTT. It codes for CASSPRGLTDTQYF.

This clonotype came up a few times. V usage is TRBV20-1 and J usage is TRBJ2-3, with TRBD2 matching 8 bases. Germline CDR1 and CDR2: DFQATT and SNEGSKA (reference sequence). V was pared by 4 bases and J by 1 base, with 1 base of the junction left unmatched. This CDR3 is 13 amino acids long. The DNA of the CDR3 is TGCAGTGCTACACTAGCGGGCACAGATACGCAGTATTTT. It yields the protein CSATLAGTDTQYF.

This clonotype was observed at least ten times. V is TRBV27 and J is TRBJ1-5; D uncertain. The CDR3 spans 13 residues. Trimming left V 5 bases short and J 6 bases short, with 11 bases between. Germline CDR1 and CDR2: MNHEY and SMNVEV (reference sequence). This CDR3 is CASSAGGSQPQHF. As DNA, the CDR3 is TGTGCCAGCAGTGCAGGAGGGAGTCAGCCCCAGCATTTT.

Note on this clonotype: Since a much larger clone is just one base distant, this may be a read error. The V call is TRBV20-1, the J call TRBJ1-1; D may be TRBD1 (5 bases). The CDR3 runs 11 residues. Germline V CDR1 and CDR2: DFQATT, SNEGSKA (reference sequence). The CDR3 nucleotides read TGCAGCCAACAGGTGGACACTGAAGCTTTCTTT. The encoded protein is CSQQVDTEAFF.

Comments on this clonotype: This could be a read error, since a much larger clone is one nucleotide away. V is TRBV6-2 or TRBV6-3 and J is TRBJ2-1; D ambiguous. The length of the CDR3 is 15 residues. Germline-derived CDR1 and CDR2 are MNHEY and SVGEGT. CDR3 loop: CASSPEAIRRNEQLF. DNA for the CDR3: TGTGCCAGCAGCCCCGAGGCTATAAGGCGCAATGAGCAGCTCTTC.

CDR3 loop: CASSPSDQETQYF. CDR3 DNA sequence: TGTGCCAGCAGCCCCTCTGACCAAGAGACCCAGTACTTC. V gene TRBV28 combines with J gene TRBJ2-5; D remains ambiguous. Germline CDR1 is MDHEN and CDR2 is SYDVKM. The V end was cut by 6 bases, the J end by 0 bases, with 8 bases between. The CDR3 extends over 13 amino acids.

The J gene is TRBJ2-7, the V gene TRBV10-3, with TRBD1 identical over 10 bases. After removal of 4 bases from V and 2 bases from J, the junction contained 2 bases not matched to a gene. CDR1 is ENHRY, CDR2 SYGVKD, per germline. The CDR3 length is 14 residues. This CDR3 is CAISGTGGPYEQYF. The CDR3 DNA follows: TGTGCCATCAGTGGGACAGGGGGACCCTACGAGCAGTACTTC.

The rearrangement joins TRBV20-1 to TRBJ2-1; 10 nucleotides agree with TRBD2. Losses at the gene ends were 2 bases for V and 1 base for J; bases not matched to a gene: 14. The CDR3 runs 19 residues. CDR1 and CDR2 from the germline V gene are DFQATT and SNEGSKA (reference sequence). CDR3: CSARSFRLAGESSYNEQFF. The CDR3 DNA follows: TGCAGTGCTAGATCTTTTCGGCTAGCGGGAGAATCATCCTACAATGAGCAGTTCTTC.